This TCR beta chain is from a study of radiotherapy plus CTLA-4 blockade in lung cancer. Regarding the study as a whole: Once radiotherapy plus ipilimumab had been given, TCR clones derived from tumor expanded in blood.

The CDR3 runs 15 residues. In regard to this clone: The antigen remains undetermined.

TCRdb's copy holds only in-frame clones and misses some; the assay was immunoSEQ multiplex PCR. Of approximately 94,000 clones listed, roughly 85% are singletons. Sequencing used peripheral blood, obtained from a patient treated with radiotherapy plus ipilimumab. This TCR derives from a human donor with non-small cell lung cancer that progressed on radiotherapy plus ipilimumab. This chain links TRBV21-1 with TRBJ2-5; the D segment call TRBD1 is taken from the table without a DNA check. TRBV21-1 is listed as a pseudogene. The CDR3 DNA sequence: TGTGCCAGCAGCAAATGCCAGGGGGCGTCAGAGACCCAGTACTTC. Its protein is CASSKCQGASETQYF.